This entry concerns a single TCR beta chain. CDR3 length: 16 residues. Germline CDR1 reads MDHEN; CDR2 reads SYDVKM. J gave up 4 bases and V 5 bases, and 11 bases lay outside the gene matches. This entry is derived from a study of blood T cell repertoires in COVID-19. Study-level information: In each case, the material was cDNA or gDNA derived from T cells, B-cell-depleted T cells, or PBMCs.

Method: immunoSEQ multiplex PCR; TCRdb's copy keeps in-frame clones and lacks some. This table has more than 35,000 clones, roughly nine tenths appearing once. This clonotype was obtained from a woman aged 25 to 45 in a cohort sampled during active COVID-19. Source material: peripheral blood. The V call is TRBV28, the J call TRBJ2-5; TRBD2 aligns across 9 bases. The CDR3 region is CASSGGSSGRRETQYF. CDR3 nucleotides: TGTGCCAGCAGTGGAGGGAGTAGCGGGAGAAGAGAGACCCAGTACTTC.